Listed below are T cell receptor beta chains from one sample, sequenced in a study of control samples from healthy donors and cancer patients. Method: immunoSEQ multiplex PCR; TCRdb's copy keeps in-frame clones and lacks some. The sample lists 150,000 to 190,000 clones, 85% to 95% occurring once. The sample comprised blood. These receptors came from a man aged 50-60 years in good health. CDR3s include the opening cysteine and the closing phenylalanine or tryptophan. A D gene is named only where the DNA matches it firmly. Where a row states a size, it is once, few, many or the class of an expanded clone; other rows omit it.

J gene | clone size | V gene | D gene | CDR3 protein | CDR3 DNA
TRBJ1-3 | . | TRBV7-2 | . | CASRITGDAGNTIYF | TGTGCCAGCAGAATAACCGGTGACGCTGGAAACACCATATATTTT
TRBJ2-1 | . | TRBV27 | TRBD2 | CASSLGSSGRALYNEQFF | TGTGCCAGCAGTTTAGGTTCTAGCGGGAGGGCTCTCTACAATGAGCAGTTCTTC
TRBJ1-3 | . | TRBV19 | . | CASSRTVSGNTIYF | TGTGCCAGTAGTAGGACAGTCTCTGGAAACACCATATATTTT
TRBJ2-2 | . | TRBV2 | TRBD2 | CASKAGVGTGELFF | TGTGCCAGCAAAGCGGGAGTGGGCACCGGGGAGCTGTTTTTT
TRBJ1-2 | many | TRBV7-2 | . | CASSPLGGTGYTF | TGTGCCAGCAGCCCCCTCGGAGGGACGGGCTACACCTTC
TRBJ1-2 | . | TRBV12-3/TRBV12-4 | . | CASRLQGSYTF | TGTGCCAGCAGACTACAGGGCAGCTACACCTTC
TRBJ1-4 | . | TRBV28 | . | CATQRGRGEKLFF | TGTGCCACACAAAGAGGGAGGGGGGAAAAACTGTTTTTT
TRBJ2-5 | . | TRBV5-1 | TRBD2 | CASSLAAGAGETQYF | TGCGCCAGCAGCTTGGCGGCGGGAGCAGGAGAGACCCAGTACTTC
TRBJ2-1 | . | TRBV14 | . | CASSPKTLQGHEQFF | TGTGCCAGCAGCCCTAAGACACTACAGGGCCATGAGCAGTTCTTC
TRBJ2-3 | . | TRBV27 | . | CASSWGMRTDTQYF | TGTGCCAGCAGTTGGGGGATGCGCACAGATACGCAGTATTTT
TRBJ1-2 | . | TRBV5-1 | TRBD1 | CASSPKGQGSGGYTF | TGCGCCAGCAGCCCCAAAGGACAGGGGAGTGGTGGCTACACCTTC
TRBJ1-5 | . | TRBV12-3/TRBV12-4 | . | CASSLRDNQPQHF | TGTGCCAGCAGTTTACGGGACAATCAGCCCCAGCATTTT
TRBJ2-1 | . | TRBV4-2 | TRBD2 | CASSQEAGALYNEQFF | TGTGCCAGCAGCCAAGAGGCGGGAGCACTTTACAATGAGCAGTTCTTC
TRBJ1-4 | once | TRBV15 | . | CATSRVFGEKLFF | TGTGCCACCAGCAGAGTTTTCGGCGAAAAACTGTTTTTT
TRBJ1-4 | . | TRBV6-1 | . | CASSEVRYEKLFF | TGTGCCAGCAGTGAAGTACGGTATGAAAAACTGTTTTTT
TRBJ2-6 | . | TRBV7-6 | . | CASSLQGTVVHSGANVLTF | TGTGCCAGCAGCTTGCAGGGGACGGTAGTCCACTCTGGGGCCAACGTCCTGACTTTC
TRBJ2-4 | . | TRBV18 | TRBD1 | CASSPGQGKDKNIQYF | TGTGCCAGCTCACCCGGACAGGGGAAGGACAAAAACATTCAGTACTTC
TRBJ1-2 | . | TRBV4-2 | . | CASSAATGSTGYTF | TGTGCCAGCAGTGCCGCGACAGGATCGACTGGCTACACCTTC
TRBJ2-7 | . | TRBV28 | . | CASSLAGFEQYF | TGTGCCAGCAGTTTGGCGGGTTTTGAGCAGTACTTC
TRBJ1-5 | . | TRBV2 | TRBD1 | CASSAGTGNNQPQHF | TGTGCCAGCAGTGCCGGGACAGGGAACAATCAGCCCCAGCATTTT
TRBJ1-1 | once | TRBV3-1/TRBV3-2 | . | CASSRVTGLKNTEAFF | TGTGCCAGCAGCCGAGTCACAGGGTTGAAGAACACTGAAGCTTTCTTT
TRBJ1-5 | . | TRBV30 | . | CAWSPDSNQPQHF | TGTGCCTGGAGTCCGGATAGCAATCAGCCCCAGCATTTT
TRBJ2-5 | . | TRBV24-1 | . | CATSDSRAQETQYF | TGTGCCACCAGTGATAGCCGGGCCCAAGAGACCCAGTACTTC
TRBJ2-1 | . | TRBV10-3 | . | CAISEFGPDNEQFF | TGTGCCATCAGTGAGTTCGGACCAGACAATGAGCAGTTCTTC
TRBJ2-7 | . | TRBV11-2 | TRBD2 | CASSLTSGISSYEQYF | TGTGCCAGCAGCTTAACTAGCGGGATCAGCTCCTACGAGCAGTACTTC
TRBJ1-2 | . | TRBV28 | . | CASTLQTLNYGYTF | TGTGCCAGCACCTTACAGACGTTGAACTATGGCTACACCTTC
TRBJ1-5 | . | TRBV6-5 | . | CASSVGSNQPQHF | TGTGCCAGCAGCGTTGGTAGCAATCAGCCCCAGCATTTT
TRBJ1-1 | . | TRBV27 | . | CASFEGAEAFF | TGTGCCAGCTTCGAGGGAGCTGAAGCTTTCTTT
TRBJ1-6 | once | TRBV27 | . | CASTTIAGRSNSPLHF | TGTGCCAGCACCACTATAGCCGGGCGGTCAAATTCACCCCTCCACTTT
TRBJ2-6 | once | TRBV6-5 | . | CASSYSFGSGANVLTF | TGTGCCAGCAGTTACTCTTTTGGCTCTGGGGCCAACGTCCTGACTTTC
TRBJ2-2 | . | TRBV6-5 | . | CASSLSRTLNTGELFF | TGTGCCAGCAGTTTATCCAGGACCCTGAACACCGGGGAGCTGTTTTTT
TRBJ2-7 | . | TRBV28 | . | CASSSDRGFGEQYF | TGTGCCAGCAGTTCGGACCGCGGGTTTGGGGAGCAGTACTTC
TRBJ2-7 | . | TRBV21-1 | . | CAPTRGYEQYF | TGTGCCCCGACCCGGGGATACGAGCAGTACTTC
TRBJ1-5 | . | TRBV11-2 | . | CASSLGGGNSNQPQHF | TGTGCCAGCAGCTTAGGGGGGGGAAATAGCAATCAGCCCCAGCATTTT
TRBJ1-1 | . | TRBV2 | . | CASSDRLNTEAFF | TGTGCCAGCAGTGACAGGTTGAACACTGAAGCTTTCTTT
TRBJ1-6 | . | TRBV18 | . | CASSRDGGSYNSPLHF | TGTGCCAGCTCAAGGGACGGCGGCTCCTATAATTCACCCCTCCACTTT
TRBJ1-1 | few | TRBV27 | . | CASSPDTQGTEAFF | TGTGCCAGCAGTCCGGACACCCAGGGCACTGAAGCTTTCTTT
TRBJ2-1 | . | TRBV27 | . | CASSFGGNYNEQFF | TGTGCCAGCAGTTTCGGCGGAAACTACAATGAGCAGTTCTTC
TRBJ1-1 | . | TRBV24-1 | TRBD1 | CATTDRGNTEAFF | TGTGCCACCACCGACAGGGGCAACACTGAAGCTTTCTTT
TRBJ1-4 | . | TRBV7-9 | . | CASTLMQGNEKLFF | TGTGCCAGCACCCTAATGCAGGGAAATGAAAAACTGTTTTTT
TRBJ1-5 | . | TRBV15 | . | CATSRDPGGNQPQHF | TGTGCCACCAGCAGAGATCCAGGGGGCAATCAGCCCCAGCATTTT
TRBJ2-2 | few | TRBV10-3 | . | CAIRNLWGANSNTGELFF | TGTGCCATCAGGAATCTTTGGGGCGCGAACTCGAACACCGGGGAGCTGTTTTTT
TRBJ2-1 | . | TRBV5-4 | TRBD2 | CASSLSGSLNEQFF | TGTGCCAGCAGCTTAAGCGGGAGTCTCAATGAGCAGTTCTTC
TRBJ1-3 | . | TRBV18 | . | CASSNGSPSGNTIYF | TGTGCCAGTTCTAACGGATCACCCTCTGGAAACACCATATATTTT
TRBJ2-7 | . | TRBV5-4 | . | CASSLASRAYEQYF | TGTGCCAGCAGCTTGGCTAGCAGGGCCTACGAGCAGTACTTC
TRBJ2-1 | . | TRBV9 | TRBD2 | CASSDSGTYNEQFF | TGTGCCAGCAGCGATAGCGGGACTTACAATGAGCAGTTCTTC
TRBJ2-1 | . | TRBV9 | . | CASSVRGVRNEQFF | TGTGCCAGCAGCGTACGAGGAGTCCGGAATGAGCAGTTCTTC
TRBJ1-4 | . | TRBV4-2 | TRBD1 | CASSQEVVRQGARKLFF | TGTGCCAGCAGCCAAGAGGTAGTTAGACAGGGGGCGAGAAAACTGTTTTTT
TRBJ1-4 | . | TRBV27 | . | CASRGSTNEKLFF | TGTGCCAGCAGGGGGTCAACTAATGAAAAACTGTTTTTT
TRBJ2-4 | . | TRBV2 | . | CASSDPQTWAKNIQYF | TGTGCCAGCAGCGATCCCCAAACTTGGGCCAAAAACATTCAGTACTTC
TRBJ1-1 | . | TRBV18 | . | CASSSTEAFF | TGTGCCAGCTCAAGTACTGAAGCTTTCTTT
TRBJ2-1 | . | TRBV5-1 | . | CASSPDASSYNEQFF | TGCGCCAGCAGCCCGGACGCGAGCTCCTACAATGAGCAGTTCTTC
TRBJ1-1 | . | TRBV27 | . | CASSLWGNTEAFF | TGTGCCAGCAGTTTATGGGGTAACACTGAAGCTTTCTTT
TRBJ2-7 | . | TRBV24-1 | TRBD2 | CATSDPAETAGTSGSRICYEQYF | TGTGCCACCAGTGATCCGGCGGAAACAGCTGGGACTAGCGGGAGTAGGATCTGCTACGAGCAGTACTTC
TRBJ2-2 | . | TRBV28 | . | CASSFAGANTGELFF | TGTGCCAGCAGTTTCGCGGGCGCGAACACCGGGGAGCTGTTTTTT
TRBJ1-2 | . | TRBV28 | TRBD1 | CASSYRGPYGYTF | TGTGCCAGCAGCTACAGGGGACCCTATGGCTACACCTTC
TRBJ2-7 | . | TRBV5-1 | TRBD2 | CASSLGDSGRVEQYF | TGCGCCAGCAGCTTAGGCGATAGCGGGAGGGTTGAGCAGTACTTC
TRBJ1-5 | . | TRBV28 | . | CASSPLLSNQPQHF | TGTGCCAGCAGCCCTTTACTTAGCAATCAGCCCCAGCATTTT
TRBJ1-1 | . | TRBV4-1 | TRBD1 | CASSHATGGEAFF | TGCGCCAGCAGCCATGCGACAGGGGGTGAAGCTTTCTTT
TRBJ2-1 | . | TRBV4-1 | TRBD1 | CASSSPGQGSDEQFF | TGCGCCAGCAGCTCACCGGGACAGGGTAGCGATGAGCAGTTCTTC